The next 8 T cell receptor beta chains were all read from a single sample in a study of yellow fever vaccine responses in identical twins. MiXCR was run by TCRdb on the RT-PCR reads, yielding one entry per CDR3 protein. Of 18,000 or so distinct CDR3 sequences listed, roughly two thirds are singletons. The sequenced sample was T cells from blood (PBMCs), unsorted or a sorted subset (not recorded which), obtained before or after yellow fever vaccination (not recorded which). The receptors originated from a woman under 30 who received the yellow fever vaccine.

A few counts support this clonotype. This sequence joins TRBV19 and TRBJ1-1; 7 positions match TRBD1. This CDR3 comprises 13 residues. The germline CDR1 and CDR2 sequences are LNHDA and SQIVND (reference sequence). Losses at the gene ends were 4 bases for V and 5 bases for J; bases not matched to a gene: 4. The CDR3 protein is CASSTDRETEAFF. The CDR3, as DNA: TGTGCCAGTAGTACCGACAGGGAAACTGAAGCTTTCTTT.

The table lists this clonotype with a count of one. The V call is TRBV7-3, the J call TRBJ2-4, with 8 nucleotides matching TRBD2. This CDR3 is 16 amino acids long. The germline V gene has CDR1 SGHTA and CDR2 FQGTGA. Germline trimming cut 1 base from V and 6 bases from J; bases unmatched to any gene: 8. The CDR3 protein is CASSLMRAGVANIQYF. CDR3 DNA sequence: TGTGCCAGCAGCTTAATGCGAGCGGGGGTTGCAAACATTCAGTACTTC.

The gene calls are TRBV19 and TRBJ1-5, with D unresolved. The CDR3 has 15 amino acids. Germline CDR1 reads LNHDA; CDR2 reads SQIVND (reference sequence). Trimming left V 7 bases short and J 2 bases short, with 15 bases between. CDR3 sequence (DNA): TGTGCCAGTACCACCACGGGTTACTGCAATCAGCCCCAGCATTTT. As protein: CASTTTGYCNQPQHF.

The sample holds a few counts of this clonotype. The chain joins TRBV29-1 to TRBJ2-1; D is undetermined. The CDR3 spans 8 residues. V gave up 7 bases and J gave up 8 bases, with 3 bases separating them. Per the germline V gene, CDR1 is SQVTM and CDR2 is ANQGSEA. Here the CDR3 reads CSGDEQFF. The CDR3 coding sequence is TGCAGCGGGGATGAGCAGTTCTTC.

This clonotype showed up just a few times. V and J are TRBV23-1 and TRBJ2-3, with a weak D call TRBD2 (6 bases). TRBV23-1 is treated as an ORF (open reading frame) with a function not yet certain. The CDR3 is made up of 17 amino acids. The V end lost 1 base, the J end lost 0 bases, and 14 bases lay between the germline ends. The CDR3 spells CASSQFRDSASTDTQYF. In nucleotides, the CDR3 is TGCGCCAGCAGTCAATTTCGGGACTCCGCTAGCACAGATACGCAGTATTTT.

In this sample, this clonotype turned up a few times. The chain joins TRBV4-2 to TRBJ2-1; the D gene is possibly TRBD2 (7 bases). Trimming stripped 1 base from V and 8 bases from J, with 18 bases between. This CDR3 is 16 amino acids long. The germline CDR1 and CDR2 sequences are LGHNA and YNFKEQ. CDR3 residues: CASSQVEGGPGDEQFF. CDR3 sequence (DNA): TGTGCCAGCAGCCAAGTGGAGGGGGGGCCTGGGGATGAGCAGTTCTTC.

This clonotype was observed a few times. The J gene is TRBJ1-5, the V gene TRBV4-1; possible D gene TRBD1, 5 bases. The CDR3 has 16 amino acids. Trimming pared 1 base from V and 2 bases from J, leaving 12 bases between. Germline-derived CDR1 and CDR2 are MGHRA and YSYEKL. The chain's CDR3 is CASSQGTGGGNQPQHF. CDR3 nucleotides: TGCGCCAGCAGCCAAGGGACTGGGGGTGGCAATCAGCCCCAGCATTTT.

The chain employs TRBV29-1 and TRBJ2-7; 8 bases are shared with TRBD1. From germline, CDR1 is SQVTM and CDR2 ANQGSEA. The V segment lost 1 base and the J segment 5 bases; nucleotides outside the gene matches: 4. The CDR3 consists of 13 residues. The CDR3 loop reads CSVEGTGLHEQYF. The CDR3 DNA is TGCAGCGTTGAAGGGACAGGGTTACACGAGCAGTACTTC.